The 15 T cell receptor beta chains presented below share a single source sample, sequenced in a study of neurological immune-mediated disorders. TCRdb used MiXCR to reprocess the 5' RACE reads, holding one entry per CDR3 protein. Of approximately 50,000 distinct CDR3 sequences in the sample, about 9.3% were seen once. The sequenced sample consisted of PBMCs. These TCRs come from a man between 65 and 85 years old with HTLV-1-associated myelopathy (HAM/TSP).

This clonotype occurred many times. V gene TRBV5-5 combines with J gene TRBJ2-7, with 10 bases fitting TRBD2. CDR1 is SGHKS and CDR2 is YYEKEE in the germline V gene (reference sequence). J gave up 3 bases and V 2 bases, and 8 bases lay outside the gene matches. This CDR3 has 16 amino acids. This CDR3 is CASSLAASGRLYEQYF. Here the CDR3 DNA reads TGTGCCAGCAGCTTAGCTGCTAGCGGGAGACTCTACGAGCAGTACTTC.

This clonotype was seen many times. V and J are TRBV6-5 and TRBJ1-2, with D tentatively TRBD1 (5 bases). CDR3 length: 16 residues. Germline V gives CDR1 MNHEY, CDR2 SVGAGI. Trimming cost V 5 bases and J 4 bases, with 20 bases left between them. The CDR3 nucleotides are TGTGCCAGCAGTCAAACTATACTGGGACCGACCTATGGCTACACCTTC. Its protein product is CASSQTILGPTYGYTF.

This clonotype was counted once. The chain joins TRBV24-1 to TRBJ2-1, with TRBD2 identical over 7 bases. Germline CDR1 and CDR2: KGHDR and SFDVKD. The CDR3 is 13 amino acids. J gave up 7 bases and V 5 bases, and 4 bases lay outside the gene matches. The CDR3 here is CATSVGGGNEQFF. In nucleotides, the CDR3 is TGTGCCACCAGTGTTGGGGGGGGTAATGAGCAGTTCTTC.

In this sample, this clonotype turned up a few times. The CDR3 sequence is CSARERGAPDTQYF. In DNA, the CDR3 is TGCAGTGCTAGAGAGCGGGGGGCCCCAGATACGCAGTATTTT. The chain carries TRBV20-1 and TRBJ2-3, with 8 nucleotides matching TRBD2. Germline V gene lookup returns CDR1 DFQATT and CDR2 SNEGSKA (reference sequence). The V segment lost 0 bases and the J segment 4 bases; nucleotides outside the gene matches: 3. The CDR3 loop spans 14 amino acids.

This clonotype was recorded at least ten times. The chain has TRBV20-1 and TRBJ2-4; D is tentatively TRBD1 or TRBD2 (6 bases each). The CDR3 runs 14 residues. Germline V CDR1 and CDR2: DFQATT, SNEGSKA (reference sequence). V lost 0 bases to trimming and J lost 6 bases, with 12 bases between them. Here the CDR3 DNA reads TGCAGTGCTAGAGAGGGGGGCCGAGGAAACATTCAGTACTTC. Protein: CSAREGGRGNIQYF.

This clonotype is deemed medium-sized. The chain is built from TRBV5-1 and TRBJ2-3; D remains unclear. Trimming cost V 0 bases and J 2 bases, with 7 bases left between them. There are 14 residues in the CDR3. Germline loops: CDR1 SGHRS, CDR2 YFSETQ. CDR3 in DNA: TGCGCCAGCAGCTTGGCCGGTTCCACAGATACGCAGTATTTT. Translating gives CASSLAGSTDTQYF.

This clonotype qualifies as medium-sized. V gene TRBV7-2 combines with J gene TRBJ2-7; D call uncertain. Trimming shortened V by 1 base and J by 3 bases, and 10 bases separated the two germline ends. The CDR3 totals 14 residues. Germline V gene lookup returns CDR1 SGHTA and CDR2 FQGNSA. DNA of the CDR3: TGTGCCAGCAGCTTAGATCTAGGTGGCTACGAGCAGTACTTC. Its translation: CASSLDLGGYEQYF.

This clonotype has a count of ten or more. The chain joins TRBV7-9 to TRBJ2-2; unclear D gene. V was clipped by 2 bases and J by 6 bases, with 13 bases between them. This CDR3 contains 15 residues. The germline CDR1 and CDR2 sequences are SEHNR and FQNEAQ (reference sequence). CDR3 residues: CASSLRKGAAGELFF. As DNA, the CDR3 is TGTGCCAGCAGCTTACGAAAGGGCGCGGCCGGGGAGCTGTTTTTT.

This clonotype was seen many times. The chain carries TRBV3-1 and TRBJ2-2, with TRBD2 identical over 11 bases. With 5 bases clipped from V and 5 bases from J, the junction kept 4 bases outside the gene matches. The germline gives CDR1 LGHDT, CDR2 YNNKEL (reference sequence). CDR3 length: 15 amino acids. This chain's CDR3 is CASSGTSGGTGELFF. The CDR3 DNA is TGTGCCAGCAGCGGAACTAGCGGGGGAACCGGGGAGCTGTTTTTT. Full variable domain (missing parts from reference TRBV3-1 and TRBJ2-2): DTAVSQTPKYLVTQMGNDKSIKCEQNLGHDTMYWYKQDSKKFLKIMFSYNNKELIINETVPNRFSPKSPDKAHLNLHINSLELGDSAVYFCASSGTSGGTGELFFGEGSRLTVL.

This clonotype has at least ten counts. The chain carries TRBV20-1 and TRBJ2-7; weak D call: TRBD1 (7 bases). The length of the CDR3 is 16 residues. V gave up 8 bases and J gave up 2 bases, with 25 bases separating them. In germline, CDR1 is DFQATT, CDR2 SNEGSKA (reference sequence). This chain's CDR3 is CSLRDSHSGIAYEQYF. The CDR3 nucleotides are TGCAGTCTGCGGGACAGCCATTCAGGAATCGCCTACGAGCAGTACTTC.

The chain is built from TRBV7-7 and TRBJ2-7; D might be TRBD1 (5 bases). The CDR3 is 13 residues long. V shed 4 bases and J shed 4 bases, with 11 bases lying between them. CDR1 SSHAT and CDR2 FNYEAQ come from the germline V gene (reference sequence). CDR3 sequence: CASSSGRGYEQYF. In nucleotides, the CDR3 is TGTGCCAGCAGCTCCGGTAGGGGATACGAGCAGTACTTC.

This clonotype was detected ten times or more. The CDR3 DNA follows: TGTGCCAGCAGTCCTCTAGCGGGAGGAGGCAATGAGCAGTTCTTC. Amino acid sequence: CASSPLAGGGNEQFF. This rearrangement joins TRBV28 to TRBJ2-1, with 11 bases lining up with TRBD2. The CDR3 sequence is 15 residues long. CDR1 MDHEN and CDR2 SYDVKM come from the germline V gene. The junction had 6 bases not matched to a gene; V was cut back by 5 bases and J by 6 bases.

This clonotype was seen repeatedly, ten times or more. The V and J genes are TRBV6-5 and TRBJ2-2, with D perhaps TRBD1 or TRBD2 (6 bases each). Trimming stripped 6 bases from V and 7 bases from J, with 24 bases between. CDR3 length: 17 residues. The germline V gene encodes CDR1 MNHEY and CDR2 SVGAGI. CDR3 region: CASRAQHGVGGHGELFF. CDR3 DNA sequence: TGTGCCAGCAGGGCCCAACATGGCGTGGGGGGACACGGGGAGCTGTTTTTT.

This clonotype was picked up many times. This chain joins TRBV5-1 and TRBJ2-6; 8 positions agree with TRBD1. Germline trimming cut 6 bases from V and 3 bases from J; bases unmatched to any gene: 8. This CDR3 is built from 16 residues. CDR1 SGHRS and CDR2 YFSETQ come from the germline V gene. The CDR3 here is CASTPADRVGANVLTF. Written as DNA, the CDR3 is TGCGCCAGCACCCCCGCGGACAGGGTTGGGGCCAACGTCCTGACTTTC.

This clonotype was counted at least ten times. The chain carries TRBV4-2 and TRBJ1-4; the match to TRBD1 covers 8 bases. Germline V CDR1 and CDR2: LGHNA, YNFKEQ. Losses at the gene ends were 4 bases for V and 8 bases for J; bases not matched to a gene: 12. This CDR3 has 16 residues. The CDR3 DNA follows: TGTGCCAGCAGCCCATACCTACAGGGGGGAGGCGAAAAACTGTTTTTT. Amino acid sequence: CASSPYLQGGGEKLFF.